The rows below give T cell receptor beta chains drawn from one sample of a study of shared clonotypes between healthy human individuals. The method was immunoSEQ multiplex PCR; TCRdb's version includes in-frame clones alone and lacks a portion of them. The sample carries approximately 640,000 clones, about 90% recorded once. Sequenced sample: memory CD8+ T cells from PBMCs. The receptors shown here come from a man between 18 and 35 years old in good health. Some clones in this sample may be carry-over from other donors' samples. Both conserved end residues are part of each CDR3. D genes are given only for firm matches. For some rows the clone size is stated as once, few or many, or as a class when expanded; others skip it.

D | J | size | V | CDR3 | DNA
. | TRBJ1-3 | . | TRBV28 | CASSPFRFGNTIYF | TGTGCCAGCAGTCCCTTCAGGTTTGGAAACACCATATATTTT
TRBD2 | TRBJ2-1 | . | TRBV9 | CASSVGAGDNEQFF | TGTGCCAGCAGCGTAGGGGCGGGGGACAATGAGCAGTTCTTC
. | TRBJ2-1 | . | TRBV27 | CASSLGLGNNEQFF | TGTGCCAGCAGTTTAGGACTGGGAAACAATGAGCAGTTCTTC
TRBD2 | TRBJ2-7 | . | TRBV28 | CASSLQREVVYEQYF | TGTGCCAGCAGTCTCCAGCGGGAGGTTGTGTACGAGCAGTACTTC
TRBD1 | TRBJ1-1 | . | TRBV5-1 | CASSFLSGQGGTEAFF | TGCGCCAGCAGTTTCCTCTCGGGACAGGGTGGAACTGAAGCTTTCTTT
. | TRBJ1-2 | once | TRBV9 | CASSVVGTASYGYTF | TGTGCCAGCAGCGTAGTTGGGACGGCTTCCTATGGCTACACCTTC
TRBD1 | TRBJ2-5 | . | TRBV13 | CASSRILRQGKQETQYF | TGTGCCAGCAGCCGCATATTGAGACAGGGGAAACAAGAGACCCAGTACTTC
. | TRBJ2-2 | . | TRBV2 | CASSEVAGAGELFF | TGTGCCAGCAGTGAGGTAGCAGGGGCCGGGGAGCTGTTTTTT
. | TRBJ2-7 | . | TRBV7-9 | CASSLIGVSSEQYF | TGTGCCAGCAGCTTGATCGGCGTCTCCTCCGAGCAGTACTTC
TRBD2 | TRBJ2-2 | . | TRBV28 | CASRPPVGGKELFF | TGTGCCAGCAGACCCCCTGTCGGGGGGAAGGAGCTGTTTTTT
. | TRBJ2-7 | . | TRBV25-1 | CASSAARGPEQYF | TGTGCCAGCAGTGCAGCTAGAGGCCCCGAGCAGTACTTC
TRBD2 | TRBJ2-1 | . | TRBV30 | CAWNPGTSGYNEQFF | TGTGCCTGGAACCCCGGGACTAGCGGCTACAATGAGCAGTTCTTC
. | TRBJ1-5 | . | TRBV27 | CASSPSLGEGNQPQHF | TGTGCCAGCAGTCCCAGCCTCGGGGAAGGCAATCAGCCCCAGCATTTT
. | TRBJ1-3 | . | TRBV14 | CASSQDWYQGFSGNTIYF | TGTGCCAGCAGCCAAGATTGGTATCAGGGTTTCTCTGGAAACACCATATATTTT
. | TRBJ2-4 | . | TRBV5-1 | CASSLRGRAKNIQYF | TGCGCCAGCAGCTTGAGGGGTCGAGCCAAAAACATTCAGTACTTC
. | TRBJ2-7 | . | TRBV9 | CASSVATRHEQYF | TGTGCCAGCAGCGTAGCTACGAGACACGAGCAGTACTTC
. | TRBJ2-7 | . | TRBV30 | CAWSVGGYYEQYF | TGTGCCTGGAGTGTAGGTGGGTACTACGAGCAGTACTTC
. | TRBJ2-7 | . | TRBV28 | CASSFGPGLRSYEQYF | TGTGCCAGCAGTTTTGGTCCGGGGTTGCGCTCCTACGAGCAGTACTTC
. | TRBJ1-1 | . | TRBV7-6 | CASSSPAGTEAFF | TGTGCCAGCAGCTCGCCAGCAGGCACTGAAGCTTTCTTT
. | TRBJ2-1 | . | TRBV5-4 | CASSLRLETYNEQFF | TGTGCCAGCAGCTTAAGACTGGAGACGTACAATGAGCAGTTCTTC
. | TRBJ1-2 | . | TRBV7-2 | CASSLYTGANYGYTF | TGTGCCAGCAGCTTATATACAGGAGCTAACTATGGCTACACCTTC
TRBD2 | TRBJ2-3 | . | TRBV9 | CASSASGGPPDTQYF | TGTGCCAGCAGCGCTAGCGGAGGACCCCCAGATACGCAGTATTTT
. | TRBJ1-5 | once | TRBV27 | CASSLLGGNQPQHF | TGTGCCAGCAGTTTATTAGGGGGGAATCAGCCCCAGCATTTT
. | TRBJ2-7 | once | TRBV9 | CASSPQGGPNYEQYF | TGTGCCAGCAGCCCCCAGGGAGGCCCCAACTACGAGCAGTACTTC
TRBD1 | TRBJ2-7 | . | TRBV28 | CASSPGDRVYF | TGTGCCAGCAGTCCCGGGGACAGGGTTTACTTC
. | TRBJ2-7 | . | TRBV27 | CATQPSGGFSYEQYF | TGTGCCACCCAGCCCTCGGGGGGCTTTTCCTACGAGCAGTACTTC
. | TRBJ2-7 | . | TRBV28 | CASRGLHEQYF | TGTGCCAGCAGGGGACTTCACGAGCAGTACTTC
. | TRBJ1-3 | few | TRBV7-2 | CASSLGRFSGNTIYF | TGTGCCAGCAGCTTAGGACGGTTCTCTGGAAACACCATATATTTT
. | TRBJ2-1 | . | TRBV5-8 | CASSWIYNEQFF | TGTGCCAGCAGCTGGATCTACAATGAGCAGTTCTTC
. | TRBJ2-5 | . | TRBV2 | CASSEAGQGLKETQYF | TGTGCCAGCAGTGAAGCAGGCCAGGGGTTAAAGGAGACCCAGTACTTC
TRBD1 | TRBJ1-2 | . | TRBV6-4 | CASSPSSWTGYGYTF | TGTGCCAGCAGTCCATCTAGTTGGACAGGCTATGGCTACACCTTC
. | TRBJ2-2 | . | TRBV11-2 | CASSSRTAGTALGELFF | TGTGCCAGCAGCTCCAGAACCGCGGGGACGGCCCTGGGGGAGCTGTTTTTT
. | TRBJ2-1 | . | TRBV28 | CASSSPFGRDLSSYNEQFF | TGTGCCAGCAGTTCACCGTTCGGACGGGACCTGAGCTCCTACAATGAGCAGTTCTTC
. | TRBJ1-5 | . | TRBV27 | CASSPQRAKRYSNQPQHF | TGTGCCAGCAGTCCGCAGCGGGCGAAACGGTATAGCAATCAGCCCCAGCATTTT
. | TRBJ1-1 | . | TRBV10-3 | CAISDTTLQNTEAFF | TGTGCCATCAGTGATACCACACTCCAAAACACTGAAGCTTTCTTT
. | TRBJ1-6 | . | TRBV4-3 | CASSQDWGIDSPLHF | TGCGCCAGCAGCCAAGATTGGGGCATCGATTCACCCCTCCACTTT
TRBD2 | TRBJ2-7 | . | TRBV5-1 | CASSWMGGNLYEQYF | TGCGCCAGCAGCTGGATGGGGGGGAACCTCTACGAGCAGTACTTC
. | TRBJ1-4 | . | TRBV27 | CASSPLAQGATNEKLFF | TGTGCCAGCAGTCCACTGGCTCAGGGAGCAACCAATGAAAAACTGTTTTTT
TRBD1 | TRBJ1-1 | . | TRBV11-2 | CASSLYNRGRTEAFF | TGTGCCAGCAGCTTGTACAATAGGGGGCGAACTGAAGCTTTCTTT
TRBD1 | TRBJ1-2 | . | TRBV5-1 | CASATGRGLNYGYTF | TGCGCCAGCGCCACGGGCAGGGGGCTTAACTATGGCTACACCTTC
. | TRBJ1-1 | . | TRBV7-8 | CASSPERGSTEAFF | TGTGCCAGCAGCCCGGAGAGGGGGAGCACTGAAGCTTTCTTT
. | TRBJ1-3 | . | TRBV9 | CASSGSQNTIYF | TGTGCCAGCAGCGGAAGCCAGAACACCATATATTTT
. | TRBJ2-1 | . | TRBV27 | CASSFQFF | TGTGCCAGCTCGTTTCAGTTCTTC
. | TRBJ2-7 | few | TRBV4-2 | CASSQGTPYEQYF | TGTGCCAGCAGCCAAGGAACCCCGTACGAGCAGTACTTC
. | TRBJ2-7 | . | TRBV6-1 | CASTPGVPYEQYF | TGTGCCAGCACCCCCGGGGTCCCCTACGAGCAGTACTTC
TRBD2 | TRBJ2-1 | . | TRBV4-3 | CASSHGTSGNNEQFF | TGCGCCAGCAGCCACGGGACTAGCGGGAACAATGAGCAGTTCTTC
. | TRBJ2-7 | . | TRBV5-1 | CASSRKTNYEQYF | TGCGCCAGCAGCCGCAAGACCAATTACGAGCAGTACTTC
. | TRBJ2-7 | . | TRBV7-2 | CASSLTVSGYEQYF | TGTGCCAGCAGCTTAACCGTCAGCGGCTACGAGCAGTACTTC
. | TRBJ1-5 | . | TRBV7-9 | CASSFEDSENQPQHF | TGTGCCAGCAGCTTCGAGGACAGCGAGAATCAGCCCCAGCATTTT
. | TRBJ1-5 | . | TRBV21-1 | CASSGERGQGVGMIQPQHF | TGTGCCAGCAGCGGCGAACGTGGGCAGGGAGTAGGAATGATTCAGCCCCAGCATTTT
. | TRBJ1-5 | . | TRBV5-5 | CASSWGQVDQPQHF | TGTGCCAGCAGCTGGGGGCAGGTCGATCAGCCCCAGCATTTT